This T cell receptor beta chain appears in the sequencing data of a study of blood T cell repertoires in COVID-19. Study as a whole: PBMCs, B-cell-depleted T cells, or T cells provided the cDNA or gDNA that made up the material.

Method: immunoSEQ multiplex PCR; TCRdb's copy keeps in-frame clones and lacks some. The table records about 290,000 clones, around 86% of them present only once. Participant reports of clinical history set cohort assignment. V was shortened by 8 bases and J by 3 bases, with 14 bases between the two germline ends. The CDR3 has 13 amino acids. Germline V gives CDR1 MNHNY, CDR2 SVGAGI (reference sequence). The chain couples TRBV6-6 to TRBJ2-7, with D maybe TRBD2 (5 bases). This TCR was recovered from a woman between 35 and 50 years old who had recovered from COVID-19. Input material: PBMCs or T cells enriched from blood (not recorded which). The CDR3 spells CASRVEGLYEQYF. As DNA, the CDR3 is TGTGCCAGCCGGGTAGAGGGCCTCTACGAGCAGTACTTC.